The rows below give T cell receptor beta chains drawn from one sample of a study. Profiled with immunoSEQ multiplex PCR; TCRdb holds only in-frame clones, not every one. The sample lists around 50,000 clones, about 92% seen once, with around a tenth in the top ten. The sequenced sample consisted of PBMCs. These receptors all stem from a man aged 35-49 years with rheumatoid arthritis. The CDR3 runs from the conserved cysteine through the conserved F or W. D genes are given only for firm matches. Where a row states a size, it is once, few, many or the class of an expanded clone; other rows omit it.

D: -
J: TRBJ1-4
size: once
V: TRBV28
DNA: TGTGCCTCGGGCAGTCTAGGGGGAAAACTGTTTTTT
CDR3: CASGSLGGKLFF

D: -
J: TRBJ1-2
size: -
V: TRBV5-6
DNA: TGTGCCAGCAGCCGGGACTTTAACTATGGCTACACCTTC
CDR3: CASSRDFNYGYTF

D: -
J: TRBJ1-1
size: -
V: TRBV6-6
DNA: TGTGCCAGCAGTTATGAACGGGCCCTAAGAACTGAAGCTTTCTTT
CDR3: CASSYERALRTEAFF

D: -
J: TRBJ2-3
size: few
V: TRBV5-4
DNA: TGTGCCAGCAGCTTGGCGATACGGACGTTAATACGCACAGATACGCAGTATTTT
CDR3: CASSLAIRTLIRTDTQYF

D: -
J: TRBJ2-3
size: -
V: TRBV5-1
DNA: TGCGCCACCCGAACGGGGGTCACAGATACGCAGTATTTT
CDR3: CATRTGVTDTQYF

D: -
J: TRBJ2-7
size: -
V: TRBV19
DNA: TGTGCCAGTTCGCTCGGACTTACCTACGAGCAGTACTTC
CDR3: CASSLGLTYEQYF

D: TRBD1
J: TRBJ2-3
size: -
V: TRBV10-3
DNA: TGTGCCACCTATGGACAGGGGATAACAGATACGCAGTATTTT
CDR3: CATYGQGITDTQYF

D: TRBD1
J: TRBJ2-7
size: -
V: TRBV2
DNA: TGTGCCACAGGGACAGGGAGCTCCTACGAGCAGTACTTC
CDR3: CATGTGSSYEQYF

D: -
J: TRBJ2-7
size: once
V: TRBV7-9
DNA: TGTGCCAGCAGCTTAGAAGGCCACTACGAGCAGTACTTC
CDR3: CASSLEGHYEQYF

D: -
J: TRBJ2-7
size: -
V: TRBV10-2
DNA: TGCGCCAGCAGTCGGGGACTCGAGCAGTACTTC
CDR3: CASSRGLEQYF

D: -
J: TRBJ2-2
size: -
V: TRBV3-1/TRBV3-2
DNA: TGTGCCAGCAGCCAAGTAAGGACCGGGGAGCTGTTTTTT
CDR3: CASSQVRTGELFF

D: -
J: TRBJ2-3
size: -
V: TRBV20-1
DNA: TGCAGTGTCCCCGTAGATACGCAGTATTTT
CDR3: CSVPVDTQYF

D: -
J: TRBJ2-7
size: -
V: TRBV24-1
DNA: TGTGCCACCAGTGATTTGGGCGAGCAGTACTTC
CDR3: CATSDLGEQYF

D: -
J: TRBJ1-1
size: -
V: TRBV5-1
DNA: TGCGCCAGCAGCCCAGAAGCAGGAGAAGCTTTCTTT
CDR3: CASSPEAGEAFF

D: -
J: TRBJ1-1
size: -
V: TRBV10-2
DNA: TGCGCCAGCACAGACAGGTTGGGCACTGAAGCTTTCTTT
CDR3: CASTDRLGTEAFF

D: TRBD1
J: TRBJ2-3
size: -
V: TRBV29-1
DNA: TGCAGCGCACAACCGGGACAGGGGCCCGGGGATACGCAGTATTTT
CDR3: CSAQPGQGPGDTQYF

D: -
J: TRBJ2-6
size: -
V: TRBV3-1/TRBV3-2
DNA: TGTGCCAGCAGCCAAGGCTCTGGGGCCAACGTCCTGACTTTC
CDR3: CASSQGSGANVLTF

D: -
J: TRBJ2-6
size: -
V: TRBV20-1
DNA: TGCAGTGCTAGTTTCGGAGAGCCTGGGGCCAACGTCCTGACTTTC
CDR3: CSASFGEPGANVLTF

D: -
J: TRBJ1-2
size: -
V: TRBV6-2/TRBV6-3
DNA: TGTGCCAGCAGTTACTCGATTGACAGCTCAAAGGGCTACACCTTC
CDR3: CASSYSIDSSKGYTF

D: -
J: TRBJ1-1
size: -
V: TRBV7-3
DNA: TGTGCCAGCAGCTCCACGGGAAACACTGAAGCTTTCTTT
CDR3: CASSSTGNTEAFF

D: -
J: TRBJ1-6
size: -
V: TRBV2
DNA: TGTGCCAGCACCCTGACTCGGACACGAGATAATTCACCCCTCCACTTT
CDR3: CASTLTRTRDNSPLHF

D: -
J: TRBJ1-5
size: -
V: TRBV6-6
DNA: TGTGCCAGCAGCCCCACCATGAAAGGTAGCAATCAGCCCCAGCATTTT
CDR3: CASSPTMKGSNQPQHF

D: -
J: TRBJ1-1
size: -
V: TRBV7-9
DNA: TGTGCCAGCAGCTTAGCGGGTTCGGGACCGGGGGAAGCTTTCTTT
CDR3: CASSLAGSGPGEAFF

D: -
J: TRBJ2-7
size: -
V: TRBV7-2
DNA: TGTGCCAGCAGCGCCGTCTTTACCTACGAGCAGTACTTC
CDR3: CASSAVFTYEQYF

D: -
J: TRBJ1-6
size: -
V: TRBV5-8
DNA: TGTGCCAGCAGCGCCACAGCATCCAGAGCTAAACCCCTCCACTTT
CDR3: CASSATASRAKPLHF

D: TRBD1
J: TRBJ2-7
size: -
V: TRBV6-6
DNA: TGTGCCAGCAGTTACCGGACAGGGCGCAACCCCTACGAGCAGTACTTC
CDR3: CASSYRTGRNPYEQYF

D: TRBD2
J: TRBJ2-5
size: -
V: TRBV12-3/TRBV12-4
DNA: TGTGCCAGCAGCCAACTAGCGCTTCAGACCCAGTACTTC
CDR3: CASSQLALQTQYF

D: -
J: TRBJ2-2
size: -
V: TRBV28
DNA: TGTGCCAGCAGTTTGTATAACACCGGGGAGCTGTTTTTT
CDR3: CASSLYNTGELFF

D: -
J: TRBJ2-4
size: -
V: TRBV19
DNA: TGTGCCAGTAGTCAAATGACCTTCAGGGACAAAAACATTCAGTACTTC
CDR3: CASSQMTFRDKNIQYF

D: -
J: TRBJ2-5
size: few
V: TRBV14
DNA: TGTGCCAGCAGCCTCCAAGAGACCCAGTACTTC
CDR3: CASSLQETQYF

D: -
J: TRBJ2-2
size: -
V: TRBV28
DNA: TGTGCCAGCAGTTTTTGGGGGATGGGCACCGGGGAGCTGTTTTTT
CDR3: CASSFWGMGTGELFF

D: -
J: TRBJ1-4
size: once
V: TRBV27
DNA: TGTGCCAGCAGTTTGGTGGGGGTGGGTGAAAAACTGTTTTTT
CDR3: CASSLVGVGEKLFF

D: TRBD1
J: TRBJ1-1
size: -
V: TRBV10-3
DNA: TGTGCCATCAGTGGGGGACAGGGAAACACTGAAGCTTTCTTT
CDR3: CAISGGQGNTEAFF

D: -
J: TRBJ1-5
size: -
V: TRBV6-5
DNA: TGTGCCAGCAGTTACTCGAAGCCAGGCAATCAGCCCCAGCATTTT
CDR3: CASSYSKPGNQPQHF

D: TRBD1
J: TRBJ2-3
size: -
V: TRBV6-4
DNA: TGTGCCAGCAGTGACCAGACAGGGGGCGCCGCAGATACGCAGTATTTT
CDR3: CASSDQTGGAADTQYF

D: TRBD1
J: TRBJ1-5
size: -
V: TRBV6-2/TRBV6-3
DNA: TGTGCCAGCAGCTCAGGGGGCGGCAATCAGCCCCAGCATTTT
CDR3: CASSSGGGNQPQHF

D: -
J: TRBJ2-3
size: -
V: TRBV7-8
DNA: TGTGCCAGCAGCCCAGACAGGCAATTATGGGATACGCAGTATTTT
CDR3: CASSPDRQLWDTQYF

D: -
J: TRBJ1-2
size: -
V: TRBV28
DNA: TGTGCCACCCAGAGAACAGATGACTATGGCTACACCTTC
CDR3: CATQRTDDYGYTF

D: TRBD1
J: TRBJ1-1
size: -
V: TRBV18
DNA: TGTGCCAGCTCACCCGACAGGGGTGAAGCTTTCTTT
CDR3: CASSPDRGEAFF

D: -
J: TRBJ2-2
size: -
V: TRBV30
DNA: TGTGCCTGGAGTGTACTAGGCACCGGGGAGCTGTTTTTT
CDR3: CAWSVLGTGELFF

D: TRBD2
J: TRBJ2-7
size: -
V: TRBV5-1
DNA: TGCGCCAGCAGCTTAACTAGCGGGAGATACGAGCAGTACTTC
CDR3: CASSLTSGRYEQYF

D: TRBD2
J: TRBJ2-2
size: -
V: TRBV20-1
DNA: TGCAGTGCTAGTAAGAAGCCTAGCGGGACCGGGGAGCTGTTTTTT
CDR3: CSASKKPSGTGELFF

D: -
J: TRBJ1-1
size: -
V: TRBV19
DNA: TGTGCCAGTAGTATCCCGGGGGGCACCCGGTCAGTGAACACTGAAGCTTTCTTT
CDR3: CASSIPGGTRSVNTEAFF

D: -
J: TRBJ2-2
size: -
V: TRBV18
DNA: TGTGCCAGCTCACCACCAAGCGGACCCCTCACCGGGGAGCTGTTTTTT
CDR3: CASSPPSGPLTGELFF

D: TRBD1
J: TRBJ1-6
size: once
V: TRBV7-2
DNA: TGTGCCAGCAGCTTCCGTCGACAGGGGACCTTCGATAATTCACCCCTCCACTTT
CDR3: CASSFRRQGTFDNSPLHF

D: -
J: TRBJ2-6
size: once
V: TRBV11-2
DNA: TGTGCCAGCAGCCGCGGTCGGGGGTACTCTGGGGCCAACGTCCTGACTTTC
CDR3: CASSRGRGYSGANVLTF

D: -
J: TRBJ1-3
size: -
V: TRBV6-5
DNA: TGTGCCAGCAGTTACTGGGGCCGCAGCTCTGGAAACACCATATATTTT
CDR3: CASSYWGRSSGNTIYF

D: -
J: TRBJ1-1
size: -
V: TRBV29-1
DNA: TGCAGCGTTGCCGCGAGTCAGAACACTGAAGCTTTCTTT
CDR3: CSVAASQNTEAFF

D: -
J: TRBJ1-3
size: once
V: TRBV4-3
DNA: TGCGCCAGCAGCCAAGATCAGGGCTCTGGAAACACCATATATTTT
CDR3: CASSQDQGSGNTIYF

D: -
J: TRBJ2-3
size: -
V: TRBV18
DNA: TGTGCCAGCTCACCTGTTCTGGAAGATACGCAGTATTTT
CDR3: CASSPVLEDTQYF

D: -
J: TRBJ1-2
size: -
V: TRBV20-1
DNA: TGCAGTGCTAGTGGATATGATGGCTACACCTTC
CDR3: CSASGYDGYTF

D: -
J: TRBJ1-6
size: once
V: TRBV7-2
DNA: TGTGCCAGCAGCTTAAAAGGTTCACCCCTCCACTTT
CDR3: CASSLKGSPLHF

D: TRBD2
J: TRBJ2-5
size: once
V: TRBV6-6
DNA: TGTGCCAGCAGTTCGACTAGCGGGGTAAAAGAGACCCAGTACTTC
CDR3: CASSSTSGVKETQYF

D: -
J: TRBJ1-2
size: -
V: TRBV7-3
DNA: TGTGCCAGCAGCCTGTACGCAGGGGATAGCTATGGCTACACCTTC
CDR3: CASSLYAGDSYGYTF

D: -
J: TRBJ2-2
size: -
V: TRBV30
DNA: TGTGCCTGGAGTAGGATGGGTCGGGACGCCGGGGAGCTGTTTTTT
CDR3: CAWSRMGRDAGELFF